Below, 29 T cell receptor beta chains from the same sample are listed, as sequenced in a study of patients and donors after allogeneic stem cell transplantation. TCRdb reanalysed the RT-PCR reads using MiXCR and keeps one entry per CDR3 protein. Among about 960,000 distinct CDR3 sequences listed, about 20% were seen once. Sequencing used blood, either unsorted or a sorted T cell fraction (not recorded which). The source is a human donor who was either an allogeneic HSCT recipient or a stem cell or donor lymphocyte infusion donor (not recorded which). It is not recorded whose cells these are; they may come from a transplant donor.

The chain combines TRBV30 with TRBJ2-2, with a weak D call TRBD2 (5 bases). Germline CDR1 reads GTSNPN; CDR2 reads SVGIG (reference sequence). CDR3 size: 14 residues. The V gene lost 1 base and the J gene lost 1 base, with 7 bases spanning the gap. CDR3 coding DNA: TGTGCCTGGAGTGCGGACTGGAACACCGGGGAGCTGTTTTTT. It encodes CAWSADWNTGELFF.

This clonotype occurred a few times. The chain recombines TRBV12-3 or TRBV12-4 with TRBJ1-1; D remains unclear. The V gene lost 7 bases and the J gene lost 4 bases, with 10 bases spanning the gap. This CDR3 region has 12 residues. CDR3 DNA: TGTGCCAGCACCCCGACGGTCACTGAAGCTTTCTTT. It codes for CASTPTVTEAFF.

The V call is TRBV2, the J call TRBJ2-7; tentative D call: TRBD1 (6 bases). Trimming pared 10 bases from V and 5 bases from J, leaving 18 bases between. This CDR3 is built from 13 residues. From germline, CDR1 is SNHLY and CDR2 FYNNEI. DNA of the CDR3: TGTGCCATCCATGAGGGGGTATTCGACGAGCAGTACTTC. Translating gives CAIHEGVFDEQYF.

This clonotype appeared a few times. The J gene is TRBJ1-5, the V gene TRBV12-3 or TRBV12-4; no clear D gene. This CDR3 spans 12 amino acids. Trimming stripped 3 bases from V and 5 bases from J, with 5 bases between. The CDR3 loop reads CASSFPHQPQHF. CDR3 DNA: TGTGCCAGCAGTTTTCCCCATCAGCCCCAGCATTTT.

The table lists this clonotype with a few counts. The genes are TRBV20-1 and TRBJ1-1; possible D gene TRBD1, 6 bases. Germline-derived CDR1 and CDR2 are DFQATT and SNEGSKA (reference sequence). This CDR3 comprises 13 residues. V was clipped by 6 bases and J by 0 bases, with 11 bases between them. CDR3 DNA sequence: TGCAGTGCCCAGGGACACTTGAACACTGAAGCTTTCTTT. Encoded protein: CSAQGHLNTEAFF.

The chain joins TRBV7-3 to TRBJ2-3; D not certain. The CDR3 spans 11 residues. Germline assignment: CDR1 SGHTA and CDR2 FQGTGA. V was pared by 0 bases and J by 11 bases, with 6 bases between. CDR3 sequence reads: CASSLTYVQYF. CDR3 nucleotide sequence: TGTGCCAGCAGCTTAACCTATGTGCAGTATTTT.

This clonotype was detected only a few times. The V and J genes are TRBV7-9 and TRBJ1-2; D remains ambiguous. V was pared by 4 bases and J by 8 bases, with 8 bases between. The CDR3 contains 11 residues. Germline-derived CDR1 and CDR2 are SEHNR and FQNEAQ (reference sequence). CDR3 bases: TGTGCCAGCAGCTCCCCGGGGGGCTACACCTTC. It specifies CASSSPGGYTF.

This clonotype was counted between two and nine times. The chain is built from TRBV4-3 and TRBJ1-2; 8 positions match TRBD1. Unmatched junction bases numbered 12, after V lost 4 bases and J lost 5 bases. This CDR3 comprises 16 residues. CDR1 is LGHNA, CDR2 YSLEER, per germline. This chain's CDR3 is CASSPGAHGTGYGYTF. CDR3 coding DNA: TGCGCCAGCAGCCCGGGGGCCCACGGGACAGGTTATGGCTACACCTTC.

This clonotype has a count of ten or more. The chain links TRBV29-1 to TRBJ1-1; D is unresolved. The germline gives CDR1 SQVTM, CDR2 ANQGSEA. This CDR3 is built from 10 residues. Trimming cost V 7 bases and J 1 base, with 4 bases left between them. The CDR3 is CSGGNTEAFF. In DNA, the CDR3 is TGCAGCGGTGGGAACACTGAAGCTTTCTTT.

This clonotype has only a few counts. The chain carries TRBV12-3 or TRBV12-4 and TRBJ1-3; no clear D. V was cut by 6 bases and J by 0 bases, with 12 bases left in between. There are 15 residues in the CDR3. The CDR3, as DNA: TGTGCCAGCAGACCGCTGATCAGCTCTGGAAACACCATATATTTT. Encoded protein: CASRPLISSGNTIYF.

V and J are TRBV24-1 and TRBJ2-1; TRBD1 matches at 12 bases. Germline trimming cut 6 bases from V and 5 bases from J; bases unmatched to any gene: 13. The CDR3 contains 18 residues. Germline-derived CDR1 and CDR2 are KGHDR and SFDVKD. The DNA for the CDR3 is TGTGCCACCAGTCCATCCCCCCCGGGGGACAGGGGGCACAATGAGCAGTTCTTC. Protein sequence: CATSPSPPGDRGHNEQFF.

This chain uses TRBV7-9 with TRBJ1-2, with 11 bases lining up with TRBD1. CDR3 length: 15 amino acids. Per germline, CDR1 SEHNR and CDR2 FQNEAQ (reference sequence). Trimming at V came to 4 bases and at J to 6 bases, leaving 7 bases not matched to a gene. The CDR3 DNA reads TGTGCCAGCAGCTCCCTCGGGACAGGGGGGAATGGCTACACCTTC. Its translation: CASSSLGTGGNGYTF.

This clonotype was counted only a few times. The J gene is TRBJ2-7, the V gene TRBV6-1; 14 nucleotides line up with TRBD2. The CDR3 spans 18 residues. The germline V gene encodes CDR1 MNHNS and CDR2 SASEGT. V lost 5 bases, J lost 4 bases, and 13 bases stayed unmatched. The CDR3 region has the DNA TGTGCCAGCAGTCGAAGACTAGCGGGAGGGCCTTCAATGTACGAGCAGTACTTC. Translating it yields CASSRRLAGGPSMYEQYF.

This clonotype has a count of ten or more. This chain uses TRBV10-3 with TRBJ1-1; D ambiguous. The CDR3 is made up of 13 amino acids. The ends were cut back, 4 bases at V and 7 bases at J, with 13 bases in the middle. Germline CDR1 is ENHRY and CDR2 is SYGVKD. The CDR3 DNA reads as TGTGCCATCAGTGCTGAGAGGTGGGGTGAAGCTTTCTTT. This codes for CAISAERWGEAFF.

The chain links TRBV4-2 to TRBJ2-7, with D unresolved. Germline CDR1 and CDR2: LGHNA and YNFKEQ. This CDR3 contains 15 residues. V was shortened by 1 base and J by 3 bases, with 13 bases between the two germline ends. The CDR3 is CASSQAEGPSYEQYF. CDR3 DNA sequence: TGTGCCAGCAGCCAAGCGGAAGGTCCCAGCTACGAGCAGTACTTC.

The genes are TRBV12-3 or TRBV12-4 and TRBJ2-1; 10 nucleotides agree with TRBD2. The CDR3 consists of 16 residues. Germline trimming cut 3 bases from V and 4 bases from J; bases unmatched to any gene: 6. In DNA, the CDR3 is TGTGCCAGCAGTTTCAGGCTAGCGGGGGTTTACAATGAGCAGTTCTTC. This encodes CASSFRLAGVYNEQFF.

This clonotype has a handful of counts. The V call is TRBV18, the J call TRBJ2-7, with D tentatively TRBD1 (7 bases). V was trimmed by 6 bases and J by 0 bases, leaving 15 bases between them. The V gene's germline CDR1 is KGHSH and CDR2 LQKENI. There are 15 residues in the CDR3. For the CDR3, the DNA is TGTGCCAGCTCCCGAGGAGGGACAGCCTCCTACGAGCAGTACTTC. This gives the protein CASSRGGTASYEQYF.

This clonotype was counted a few times. DNA of the CDR3: TGTGCCAGCTCACCCCAAGACTCCGGGACAGGGTCCTACGAGCAGTACTTC. Translating it yields CASSPQDSGTGSYEQYF. The V gene is TRBV18, the J gene TRBJ2-7; TRBD1 agrees at 9 bases. In germline, CDR1 is KGHSH, CDR2 LQKENI. After removal of 3 bases from V and 1 base from J, the junction contained 10 bases not matched to a gene. This CDR3 contains 17 residues. The full variable domain, completed using reference TRBV18 and TRBJ2-7, is NAGVMQNPRHLVRRRGQEARLRCSPMKGHSHVYWYRQLPEEGLKFMVYLQKENIIDESGMPKERFSAEFPKEGPSILRIQQVVRGDSAAYFCASSPQDSGTGSYEQYFGPGTRLTVT.

This clonotype turned up a few times. This chain links TRBV12-3 or TRBV12-4 with TRBJ1-6, with D unclear. Trimming stripped 3 bases from V and 6 bases from J, with 12 bases between. The CDR3 is 15 residues long. The CDR3: CASSFGPSVNSPLHF. Written as DNA, the CDR3 is TGTGCCAGCAGTTTTGGGCCTAGCGTTAATTCACCCCTCCACTTT.

In its sample, this clonotype was seen many times. The chain combines TRBV20-1 with TRBJ1-1; no definite D call. Germline CDR1 DFQATT, CDR2 SNEGSKA (reference sequence). The length of the CDR3 is 15 residues. Trimming left V 0 bases short and J 0 bases short, with 11 bases between. The CDR3 DNA is TGCAGTGCTAGAGATAGATTAGGGTTGAACACTGAAGCTTTCTTT. Translating gives CSARDRLGLNTEAFF.

Written as DNA, the CDR3 is TGTGCTAGTGCAGGGACAGGGAATGAGGGATCACCCCTCCACTTT. Translating gives CASAGTGNEGSPLHF. This chain uses TRBV12-5 with TRBJ1-6; 9 nucleotides align to TRBD1. Germline loops: CDR1 LGHNT, CDR2 FRNRAP. The V segment lost 7 bases and the J segment 10 bases; nucleotides outside the gene matches: 11. This CDR3 is 15 amino acids long.

This clonotype was counted at least ten times. The J gene is TRBJ2-2, the V gene TRBV5-1; 9 bases map to TRBD2. The CDR3 is made up of 16 amino acids. Per germline, CDR1 SGHRS and CDR2 YFSETQ. V lost 1 base, J lost 2 bases, and 3 bases stayed unmatched. The CDR3 DNA reads as TGCGCCAGCAGCTTGCCTAGCGGGGTAAACACCGGGGAGCTGTTTTTT. Protein: CASSLPSGVNTGELFF.

The rearrangement links TRBV5-1 to TRBJ1-2, with a possible D match to TRBD1 (5 bases). The CDR3 contains 14 residues. V dropped 1 base and J dropped 8 bases, with 15 bases sitting between them. Germline assignment: CDR1 SGHRS and CDR2 YFSETQ. This chain's CDR3 is CASSLPGTALGYTF. CDR3 coding DNA: TGCGCCAGCAGCTTGCCTGGGACGGCTTTGGGCTACACCTTC.

This clonotype was counted between two and nine times. This chain connects TRBV20-1 to TRBJ1-1; a possible D gene is TRBD1 (6 bases). This CDR3 is built from 15 residues. V lost 4 bases to trimming and J lost 0 bases, with 15 bases between them. The germline V gene encodes CDR1 DFQATT and CDR2 SNEGSKA (reference sequence). The DNA of the CDR3 is TGCAGTGCTACGGCGGGGGGCACCATGAACACTGAAGCTTTCTTT. Encoded protein: CSATAGGTMNTEAFF.

This clonotype was detected only a few times. V usage is TRBV7-2 and J usage is TRBJ2-2, with a tentative D call TRBD2 (6 bases). The CDR3 loop spans 17 amino acids. CDR1 is SGHTA, CDR2 FQGNSA, per germline. The germline V and J ends were trimmed by 1 base and 0 bases, with 12 bases remaining between them. The CDR3 loop reads CASSLVPAGTNTGELFF. As DNA, the CDR3 is TGTGCCAGCAGCTTAGTCCCGGCGGGGACGAACACCGGGGAGCTGTTTTTT.

J is TRBJ1-2 and V is TRBV19, with D uncertain. V shed 7 bases and J shed 0 bases, with 9 bases lying between them. Germline CDR1 reads LNHDA; CDR2 reads SQIVND (reference sequence). There are 13 residues in the CDR3. DNA of the CDR3: TGTGCCAGTAAGACGGGAGCTAACTATGGCTACACCTTC. It encodes CASKTGANYGYTF. Based on the CDR3 plus reference TRBV19 and TRBJ1-2, the full variable domain is DGGITQSPKYLFRKEGQNVTLSCEQNLNHDAMYWYRQDPGQGLRLIYYSQIVNDFQKGDIAEGYSVSREKKESFPLTVTSAQKNPTAFYLCASKTGANYGYTFGSGTRLTVV.

CDR3 DNA: TGTGCCATCAGTGGGGACAGGGGGCTTAGGGACAATGAGCAGTTCTTC. The encoded protein is CAISGDRGLRDNEQFF. The chain employs TRBV10-3 and TRBJ2-1, with 12 bases that match TRBD1. V gave up 4 bases and J gave up 5 bases; unmatched junction bases: 6. Germline V gives CDR1 ENHRY, CDR2 SYGVKD. This CDR3 contains 16 residues.

The chain uses TRBV5-6 and TRBJ2-1; the match to TRBD1 covers 7 bases. J was trimmed by 0 bases and V by 4 bases; bases with no gene match: 10. This CDR3 has 17 amino acids. Germline loops: CDR1 SGHDT, CDR2 YYEEEE. Written as DNA, the CDR3 is TGTGCCAGCAGCCGAACCCGATGGGACAGCTCCTACAATGAGCAGTTCTTC. It specifies CASSRTRWDSSYNEQFF. The whole variable domain, remainder taken from reference TRBV5-6 and TRBJ2-1, is DAGVTQSPTHLIKTRGQQVTLRCSPKSGHDTVSWYQQALGQGPQFIFQYYEEEERQRGNFPDRFSGHQFPNYSSELNVNALLLGDSALYLCASSRTRWDSSYNEQFFGPGTRLTVL.

This clonotype was seen a handful of times. V gene TRBV12-5 combines with J gene TRBJ2-1; tentative D call: TRBD2 (5 bases). Germline CDR1 LGHNT, CDR2 FRNRAP. The V end was cut by 1 base, the J end by 8 bases, with 18 bases between. The length of the CDR3 is 16 residues. The CDR3 region is CASGLGTGPPRDEQFF. In nucleotides, the CDR3 is TGTGCTAGTGGTTTGGGGACGGGCCCCCCGCGGGATGAGCAGTTCTTC. The whole variable domain, filled in from reference TRBV12-5 and TRBJ2-1, reads DARVTQTPRHKVTEMGQEVTMRCQPILGHNTVFWYRQTMMQGLELLAYFRNRAPLDDSGMPKDRFSAEMPDATLATLKIQPSEPRDSAVYFCASGLGTGPPRDEQFFGPGTRLTVL.